This T cell receptor (beta chain) was profiled in a study of CD8+ T cells in alopecia areata. In each case, RNA was isolated and then reverse transcribed into cDNA as the sequencing template. TCRdb keeps only in-frame clones here, not all; method: immunoSEQ multiplex PCR. The table includes some 160,000 clones, approximately 60% detected once. CDR3 size: 14 residues. The germline gives CDR1 SGHAT, CDR2 FQNNGV. V lost 3 bases and J 4 bases, leaving 13 bases between the germline ends. The sample was CD8+ T cells sorted from blood. The sequence derives from a human donor in good health. The chain is built from TRBV11-2 and TRBJ2-7; weak D call: TRBD2 (7 bases). This chain's CDR3 is CASSLGGQGYEQYF. CDR3 in DNA: TGTGCCAGCAGCTTGGGGGGGCAGGGTTACGAGCAGTACTTC.